A selection of T cell receptor beta chains follows, all from one sample in a study of STAT5B mutations in CD4+ large granular lymphocyte leukemia. Libraries were prepared by immunoSEQ multiplex PCR; TCRdb keeps only in-frame clonotypes and omits some of them. The table has over 30,000 clones, approximately 80% seen once; the top ten hold 4.4%. Sequencing was done on a sample of CD4+ T cells from blood buffy coats. All receptors come from a human donor in good health. CDR3s leave out the opening cysteine and the closing phenylalanine or tryptophan.

TRBJ2-1 TRBV10-2 ASSEMGARATVGNEQF
TRBJ1-1 TRBV18 ASSRLQGEENTEAF
TRBJ1-2 TRBV27 ASSLFRTAGGYT
TRBJ2-5 TRBV7-2 ASNYPRDRETQY
TRBJ2-2 TRBV5-8 ASSLPRLKAGELF
TRBJ2-7 TRBV7-2 ASSLAPPTGGYEQY
TRBJ1-5 TRBV4-3 ASSQEVNQVGAQH
TRBJ2-3 TRBV11-3 ASSLGDGSTDTQY
TRBJ2-2 TRBV10-3 AITPGLAGGPRAGELF
TRBJ2-3 TRBV19 ASSSRTSGKADTQY
TRBJ1-2 TRBV27 ASSLSGGSGYT
TRBJ2-7 TRBV5-1 ASSPRRDNSYEQY
TRBJ2-5 TRBV29-1 SVEGQPKITQY
TRBJ1-2 TRBV28 ASSTDSYGYT
TRBJ2-3 TRBV14 ASSTGLTSTDTQY
TRBJ1-1 TRBV7-2 ASSLQGDTEAF
TRBJ1-5 TRBV7-2 ASSLSMEPQH
TRBJ2-1 TRBV18 ASSPTGGYNEQF
TRBJ2-1 TRBV19 ASSTLPSNEQF
TRBJ2-3 TRBV9 ASSLNSWGITDTQY
TRBJ1-1 TRBV11-3 ASSLGAANTEAF
TRBJ2-7 TRBV28 ASSQELEQY
TRBJ2-7 TRBV18 ASSPRSGVTHEQY
TRBJ2-5 TRBV25-1 ASSVSRGEETQY
TRBJ1-3 TRBV7-2 ASSLVGTGGSSGNTIY
TRBJ1-1 TRBV30 ACTGTGNTEAF
TRBJ1-2 TRBV7-2 ASRGRGNPNYGYT
TRBJ2-7 TRBV7-2 ASRQTHPAGSYEQY
TRBJ2-7 TRBV4-1 ASSQESVGAGQY
TRBJ1-1 TRBV7-9 ASSLGRQGTEAF
TRBJ2-3 TRBV7-3 ASSLDSSTDTQY
TRBJ1-2 TRBV5-5 ASSLLTGAYGYT
TRBJ2-1 TRBV10-3 AISDIAGGKSSYNEQF
TRBJ1-5 TRBV7-2 ASSQGGGNQPQH